Below are 27 T cell receptor beta chains sequenced from a single sample in a study of shared clonotypes between healthy human individuals. TCRdb keeps only in-frame clones here, not all; method: immunoSEQ multiplex PCR. The sample lists millions of clones; 90% to 95% were seen once. The specimen was naive CD4+ T cells from PBMCs. Subset noted: CD45RA+ positively selected. The receptors originated from a man in his late teens or twenties in good health. Some clones in this sample may be carry-over from other donors' samples.

The rearrangement uses TRBV7-2 and TRBJ1-5; TRBD1 matches 7 bases. The CDR3 consists of 17 residues. The germline CDR1 and CDR2 sequences are SGHTA and FQGNSA. J lost 1 base, V lost 2 bases, and 8 bases had no gene match. CDR3 sequence: CASSLWQGDRSNQPQHF. The CDR3 nucleotides are TGTGCCAGCAGCTTATGGCAGGGGGATAGAAGCAATCAGCCCCAGCATTTT.

The gene calls are TRBV7-9 and TRBJ2-2, with no clear D. Germline CDR1 reads SEHNR; CDR2 reads FQNEAQ (reference sequence). The CDR3 covers 16 residues. The V gene lost 0 bases and the J gene lost 3 bases, with 11 bases spanning the gap. CDR3 amino acids: CASSLAGILDTGELFF. The DNA for the CDR3 is TGTGCCAGCAGCTTAGCGGGGATATTGGACACCGGGGAGCTGTTTTTT.

The V gene is TRBV7-8, the J gene TRBJ2-5; weak D call: TRBD1 (6 bases). The CDR3 runs 15 residues. Trimming cost V 0 bases and J 5 bases, with 13 bases left between them. CDR1 and CDR2 from the germline V gene are SGHVS and FQNEAQ. CDR3 sequence reads: CASSLALQGGETQYF. In nucleotides, the CDR3 is TGTGCCAGCAGCTTAGCGCTACAGGGCGGGGAGACCCAGTACTTC.

This rearrangement joins TRBV2 to TRBJ1-1, with 10 bases matching TRBD1. The germline V gene has CDR1 SNHLY and CDR2 FYNNEI. With 8 bases clipped from V and 8 bases from J, the junction kept 8 bases outside the gene matches. This CDR3 has 13 residues. The DNA of the CDR3 is TGTGCCAGCGATCGTAGACAGGGGGCCGAAGCTTTCTTT. Translation: CASDRRQGAEAFF.

The J gene is TRBJ2-3, the V gene TRBV14; TRBD1 is a possible D gene (6 bases). This CDR3 is 17 amino acids long. V gave up 0 bases and J gave up 3 bases, with 16 bases separating them. Germline V lookup: CDR1 SGHDN, CDR2 FVKESK. The CDR3 DNA reads as TGTGCCAGCAGCCAAGATCGAGGGACACTCGTTACAGATACGCAGTATTTT. Translating gives CASSQDRGTLVTDTQYF.

This chain links TRBV28 with TRBJ1-3; TRBD1 is a possible D gene (5 bases). In germline, CDR1 is MDHEN, CDR2 SYDVKM. V was pared by 0 bases and J by 0 bases, with 15 bases between. This CDR3 is 18 amino acids long. CDR3 region: CASSLWRDSGSSGNTIYF. CDR3 coding DNA: TGTGCCAGCAGTTTATGGCGGGACTCAGGTAGCTCTGGAAACACCATATATTTT.

The CDR3 nucleotides are TGTGCCAGCAGCTTGCACGGGGCTGGGGCCAACGTCCTGACTTTC. Amino acid sequence: CASSLHGAGANVLTF. J is TRBJ2-6 and V is TRBV11-1; tentatively, D is TRBD2 (5 bases). The V gene's germline CDR1 is SGHAT and CDR2 FQDESV (reference sequence). CDR3 size: 15 residues. V lost 3 bases and J 2 bases, leaving 8 bases between the germline ends.

As concerns this clone: The sample contains more than one DNA sequence encoding this CDR3. This chain uses TRBV29-1 with TRBJ2-5; D possibly corresponds to TRBD1 (6 bases). V lost 4 bases to trimming and J lost 2 bases, with 8 bases between them. The length of the CDR3 is 12 residues. Per the germline V gene, CDR1 is SQVTM and CDR2 is ANQGSEA. The CDR3 sequence: CSVGTAQETQYF. The CDR3 DNA reads as TGCAGCGTTGGGACAGCTCAAGAGACCCAGTACTTC.

The gene calls are TRBV7-9 and TRBJ2-3, with 11 bases that match TRBD2. The J segment lost 6 bases and the V segment lost 9 bases, leaving 5 bases of the junction unmatched. Germline lookup yields CDR1 SEHNR and CDR2 FQNEAQ (reference sequence). The CDR3 sequence is 13 residues long. CDR3 region: CASTSGSKDTQYF. The DNA for the CDR3 is TGTGCCAGTACTAGCGGGAGTAAGGATACGCAGTATTTT. Together with reference TRBV7-9 and TRBJ2-3, the CDR3 gives the full variable domain: DTGVSQNPRHKITKRGQNVTFRCDPISEHNRLYWYRQTLGQGPEFLTYFQNEAQLEKSRLLSDRFSAERPKGSFSTLEIQRTEQGDSAMYLCASTSGSKDTQYFGPGTRLTVL.

As regards this clone: Other nucleotide sequences from this sample produce the same CDR3. This rearrangement joins TRBV28 to TRBJ1-5; no reliable D call. The CDR3 runs to 12 residues. Per germline, CDR1 MDHEN and CDR2 SYDVKM. Trimming removed 3 bases from V and 6 bases from J, with 6 bases in between. The CDR3 spells CASSFGGQPQHF. The DNA for the CDR3 is TGTGCCAGCAGTTTCGGCGGTCAGCCCCAGCATTTT.

About this clone: The junction departs from germline at one end; a sequencing error may be responsible. This chain links TRBV7-3 with TRBJ2-1; TRBD2 matches at 10 bases. Looked up from germline, CDR1 is SGHTA and CDR2 is FQGTGA. CDR3 size: 15 residues. CDR3 residues: CASSLTSGTRSEQFF. In DNA, the CDR3 is TGTGCCAGCAGCCTAACTAGCGGGACGAGAAGTGAGCAGTTCTTC.

This chain joins TRBV28 and TRBJ1-2; the D gene is possibly TRBD1 (6 bases). The CDR3 contains 13 residues. Per the germline V gene, CDR1 is MDHEN and CDR2 is SYDVKM. The V and J ends lost 5 bases and 5 bases respectively, with 12 bases between them. The CDR3 DNA reads as TGTGCCAGCAGTATTGGACAGCTATATGGCTACACCTTC. This gives the protein CASSIGQLYGYTF.

Comment on this clone: Other DNA sequences of this sample code for an identical CDR3. This chain links TRBV28 with TRBJ2-3; D gene unclear. This CDR3 is 11 amino acids long. The germline CDR1 and CDR2 sequences are MDHEN and SYDVKM. Between the trimmed V and J ends, which lost 7 bases and 3 bases, there was a span of 5 bases. The CDR3 DNA sequence: TGTGCCAGCACCAGTACAGATACGCAGTATTTT. This translates into CASTSTDTQYF.

The chain links TRBV7-8 to TRBJ2-1, with 8 bases fitting TRBD2. Germline CDR1 is SGHVS and CDR2 is FQNEAQ. The CDR3 is 15 amino acids. The V segment lost 2 bases and the J segment 6 bases; nucleotides outside the gene matches: 6. This chain's CDR3 is CASSLQAGAFNEQFF. CDR3 in DNA: TGTGCCAGCAGCTTACAAGCGGGAGCTTTCAATGAGCAGTTCTTC.

The chain employs TRBV7-9 and TRBJ1-4, with D maybe TRBD1 (5 bases). The CDR3 sequence is 16 residues long. The ends were cut back, 4 bases at V and 6 bases at J, with 18 bases in the middle. Germline-derived CDR1 and CDR2 are SEHNR and FQNEAQ (reference sequence). Here the CDR3 reads CASSSSSTEEHEKLFF. In nucleotides, the CDR3 is TGTGCCAGCAGCTCGTCTTCGACAGAGGAACATGAAAAACTGTTTTTT.

The V gene is TRBV19, the J gene TRBJ2-7; 9 nucleotides match TRBD1. Germline CDR1 and CDR2: LNHDA and SQIVND (reference sequence). Trimming cost V 5 bases and J 8 bases; bases outside gene matches: 13. The CDR3 consists of 15 residues. CDR3 DNA: TGTGCCAGTAGTGACCAGCCGGGACAGGGTAGAAAGCAGTACTTC. Residues: CASSDQPGQGRKQYF.

V usage is TRBV7-8 and J usage is TRBJ2-7; 8 positions agree with TRBD2. Germline V lookup: CDR1 SGHVS, CDR2 FQNEAQ. The CDR3 has 14 residues. With 0 bases clipped from V and 2 bases from J, the junction kept 0 bases outside the gene matches. The CDR3 DNA reads TGTGCCAGCAGCTTAGCTAGCGGGACCTACGAGCAGTACTTC. Its protein is CASSLASGTYEQYF.

The gene calls are TRBV9 and TRBJ2-7; 8 bases map to TRBD2. The CDR3 spans 15 residues. Looked up from germline, CDR1 is SGDLS and CDR2 is YYNGEE. The J segment lost 3 bases and the V segment lost 0 bases, leaving 5 bases of the junction unmatched. CDR3 DNA sequence: TGTGCCAGCAGCGTAGATTTCGGGAGGGACTACGAGCAGTACTTC. Its translation is CASSVDFGRDYEQYF.

The J gene is TRBJ2-7, the V gene TRBV28; 8 bases match TRBD1. V shed 10 bases, J shed 3 bases, and the junction held 5 bases outside the gene matches. Germline CDR1 MDHEN, CDR2 SYDVKM. The CDR3 runs 12 residues. In DNA, the CDR3 is TGTGCCACCACAGGGGGAATCTACGAGCAGTACTTC. As protein: CATTGGIYEQYF.

The chain joins TRBV2 to TRBJ1-5; TRBD1 aligns across 7 bases. The V gene's germline CDR1 is SNHLY and CDR2 FYNNEI. This CDR3 comprises 14 residues. V dropped 6 bases and J dropped 4; count of bases not matched to a gene: 6. The CDR3: CASRGETGNQPQHF. The DNA of the CDR3 is TGTGCCAGCAGGGGGGAGACAGGGAATCAGCCCCAGCATTTT.

This rearrangement joins TRBV10-3 to TRBJ2-3; 7 positions agree with TRBD2. CDR1 ENHRY and CDR2 SYGVKD come from the germline V gene. V shed 7 bases and J 6 bases; nucleotides not matched to a gene: 13. There are 15 residues in the CDR3. CDR3 loop: CAITKGTGGLDTQYF. CDR3 bases: TGTGCCATCACCAAAGGAACGGGAGGATTGGATACGCAGTATTTT.

The genes are TRBV10-2 and TRBJ2-7; TRBD1 might be the D (5 bases). V lost 4 bases and J lost 12, with 13 bases in between. The CDR3 totals 11 residues. The germline V gene encodes CDR1 WSHSY and CDR2 SAAADI. CDR3 coding DNA: TGCGCCAGCAGTGGGCTAGGACACCCGTACTTC. It translates to CASSGLGHPYF.

The chain is built from TRBV5-1 and TRBJ2-2; 9 nucleotides match TRBD2. V dropped 0 bases and J dropped 2; count of bases not matched to a gene: 5. Germline CDR1 reads SGHRS; CDR2 reads YFSETQ. The CDR3 is 17 amino acids. The CDR3: CASSLGPLAGNTGELFF. The CDR3 bases are TGCGCCAGCAGCTTGGGACCCCTAGCGGGAAACACCGGGGAGCTGTTTTTT.

CDR3 nucleotides: TGCAGCGTTGCCCAGCCAGAGACCCAGTACTTC. As protein: CSVAQPETQYF. The chain uses TRBV29-1 and TRBJ2-5, with D uncertain. V dropped 4 bases and J dropped 4 bases, with 7 bases sitting between them. The CDR3 extends over 11 amino acids. The germline V gene has CDR1 SQVTM and CDR2 ANQGSEA. Combining the CDR3 with reference TRBV29-1 and TRBJ2-5 gives the whole variable domain SAVISQKPSRDICQRGTSLTIQCQVDSQVTMMFWYRQQPGQSLTLIATANQGSEATYESGFVIDKFPISRPNLTFSTLTVSNMSPEDSSIYLCSVAQPETQYFGPGTRLLVL.

The gene calls are TRBV5-3 and TRBJ1-2, with D unresolved. TRBV5-3 counts as an open reading frame of uncertain function. V dropped 2 bases and J dropped 4 bases, with 33 bases sitting between them. There are 21 residues in the CDR3. The CDR3 reads CARSLPIRLSRASYVGYGYTF. CDR3 DNA sequence: TGTGCCAGAAGCTTACCAATCAGACTCTCCCGGGCATCCTACGTGGGCTATGGCTACACCTTC.

The chain links TRBV15 to TRBJ2-1; the D is unclear. Germline values: CDR1 LNHNV, CDR2 YYDKDF (reference sequence). Trimming removed 5 bases at V and 7 bases at J, with 12 bases between. The CDR3 contains 13 residues. The CDR3 here is CATSPRPRNEQFF. The DNA of the CDR3 is TGTGCCACCAGCCCCCGACCCCGTAATGAGCAGTTCTTC.

This rearrangement joins TRBV7-6 to TRBJ1-4; 8 nucleotides line up with TRBD1. Germline V gene sequence: CDR1 SGHVS, CDR2 FNYEAQ. V gave up 6 bases and J gave up 4 bases; unmatched junction bases: 7. The CDR3 spans 15 residues. DNA of the CDR3: TGTGCCAGCAGTTTCGGACAGGGCGGTAATGAAAAACTGTTTTTT. Translated: CASSFGQGGNEKLFF.